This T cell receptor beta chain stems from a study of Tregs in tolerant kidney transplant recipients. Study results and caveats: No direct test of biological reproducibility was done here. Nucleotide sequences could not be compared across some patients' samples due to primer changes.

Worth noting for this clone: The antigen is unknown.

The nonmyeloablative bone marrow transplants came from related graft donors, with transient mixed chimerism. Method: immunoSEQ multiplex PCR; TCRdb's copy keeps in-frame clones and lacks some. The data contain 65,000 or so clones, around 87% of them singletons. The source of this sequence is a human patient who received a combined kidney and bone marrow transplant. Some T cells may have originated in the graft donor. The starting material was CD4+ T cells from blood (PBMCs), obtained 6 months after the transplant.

The CDR3 DNA reads as TGTGCCAGCAGTTTTCTGGACAGGGGACACGAGCAGTACTTC. Its protein product is CASSFLDRGHEQYF. The V gene is TRBV28, the J gene TRBJ2-5; TRBD1 agrees at 9 bases. The better agreement between TRBJ2-7 and the DNA end casts doubt on the J call. CDR1 MDHEN and CDR2 SYDVKM come from the germline V gene. This CDR3 is built from 14 residues.